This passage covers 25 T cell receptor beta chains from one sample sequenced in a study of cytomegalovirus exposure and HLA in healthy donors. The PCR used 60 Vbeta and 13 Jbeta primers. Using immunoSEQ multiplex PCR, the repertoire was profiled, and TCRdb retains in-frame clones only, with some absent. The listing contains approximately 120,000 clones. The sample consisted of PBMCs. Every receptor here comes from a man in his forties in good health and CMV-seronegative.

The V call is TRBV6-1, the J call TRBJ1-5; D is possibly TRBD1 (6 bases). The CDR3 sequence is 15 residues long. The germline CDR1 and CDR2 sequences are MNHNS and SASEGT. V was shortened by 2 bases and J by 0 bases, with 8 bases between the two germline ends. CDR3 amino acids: CASSEQGSSNQPQHF. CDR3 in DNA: TGTGCCAGCAGTGAACAGGGGAGTAGCAATCAGCCCCAGCATTTT.

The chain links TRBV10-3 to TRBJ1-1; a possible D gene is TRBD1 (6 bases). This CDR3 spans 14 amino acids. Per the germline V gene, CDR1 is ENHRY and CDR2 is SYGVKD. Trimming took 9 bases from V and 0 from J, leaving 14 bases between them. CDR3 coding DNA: TGTGCCATACAAGGGGGGGGAATGAACACTGAAGCTTTCTTT. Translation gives CAIQGGGMNTEAFF.

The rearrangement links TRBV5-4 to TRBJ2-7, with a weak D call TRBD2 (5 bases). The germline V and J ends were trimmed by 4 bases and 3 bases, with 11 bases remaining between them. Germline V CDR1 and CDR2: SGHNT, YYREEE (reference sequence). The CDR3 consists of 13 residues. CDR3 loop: CASSQGGGYEQYF. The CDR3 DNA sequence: TGTGCCAGCAGCCAAGGAGGTGGCTACGAGCAGTACTTC.

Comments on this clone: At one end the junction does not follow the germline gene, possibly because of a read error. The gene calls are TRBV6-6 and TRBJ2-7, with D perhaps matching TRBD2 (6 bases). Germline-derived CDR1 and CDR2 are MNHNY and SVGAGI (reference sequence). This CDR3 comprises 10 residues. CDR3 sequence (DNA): TGTGCCACTGGGGGGTCGGGTCTGGGCTTC. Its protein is CATGGSGLGF.

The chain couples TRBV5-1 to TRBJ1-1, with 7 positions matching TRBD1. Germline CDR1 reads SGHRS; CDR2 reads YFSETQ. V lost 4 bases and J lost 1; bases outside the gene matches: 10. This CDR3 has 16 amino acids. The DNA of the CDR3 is TGCGCCAGCAGCACCCGCGGGACAGCGAGGAACACTGAAGCTTTCTTT. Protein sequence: CASSTRGTARNTEAFF.

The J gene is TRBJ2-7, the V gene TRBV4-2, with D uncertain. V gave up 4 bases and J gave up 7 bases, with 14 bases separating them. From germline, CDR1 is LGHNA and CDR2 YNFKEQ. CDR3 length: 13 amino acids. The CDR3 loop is CASSPSYNREQYF. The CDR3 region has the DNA TGTGCCAGCAGCCCTTCCTATAACCGGGAGCAGTACTTC.

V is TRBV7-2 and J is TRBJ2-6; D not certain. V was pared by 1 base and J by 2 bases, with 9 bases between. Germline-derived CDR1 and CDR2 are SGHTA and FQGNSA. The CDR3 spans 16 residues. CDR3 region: CASSLVGFAGANVLTF. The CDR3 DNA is TGTGCCAGCAGCTTAGTCGGGTTCGCTGGGGCCAACGTCCTGACTTTC. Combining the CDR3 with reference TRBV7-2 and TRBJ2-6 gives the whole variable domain GAGVSQSPSNKVTEKGKDVELRCDPISGHTALYWYRQSLGQGLEFLIYFQGNSAPDKSGLPSDRFSAERTGGSVSTLTIQRTQQEDSAVYLCASSLVGFAGANVLTFGAGSRLTVL.

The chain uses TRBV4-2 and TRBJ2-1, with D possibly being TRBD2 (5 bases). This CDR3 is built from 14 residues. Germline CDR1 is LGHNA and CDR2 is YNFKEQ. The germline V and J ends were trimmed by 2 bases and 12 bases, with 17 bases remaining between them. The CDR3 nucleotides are TGTGCCAGCAGCCAATCGGGGAGCATCGGTTGGCAGTTCTTC. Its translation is CASSQSGSIGWQFF.

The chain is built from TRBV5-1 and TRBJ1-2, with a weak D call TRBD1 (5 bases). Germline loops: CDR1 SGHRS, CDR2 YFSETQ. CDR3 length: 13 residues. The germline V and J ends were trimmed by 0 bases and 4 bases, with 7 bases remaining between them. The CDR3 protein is CASSLDGAYGYTF. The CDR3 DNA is TGCGCCAGCAGCTTGGATGGGGCCTATGGCTACACCTTC.

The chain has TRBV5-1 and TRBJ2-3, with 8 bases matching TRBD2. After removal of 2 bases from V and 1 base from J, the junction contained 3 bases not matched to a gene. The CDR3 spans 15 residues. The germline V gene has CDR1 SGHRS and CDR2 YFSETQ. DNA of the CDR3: TGCGCCAGCAGCTTTACTAGCGGCCGCACAGATACGCAGTATTTT. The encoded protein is CASSFTSGRTDTQYF.

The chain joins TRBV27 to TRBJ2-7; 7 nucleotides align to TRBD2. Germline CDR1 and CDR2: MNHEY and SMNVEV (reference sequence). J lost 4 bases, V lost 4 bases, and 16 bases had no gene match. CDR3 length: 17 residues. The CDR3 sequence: CASSSPPGREYKYEQYF. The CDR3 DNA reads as TGTGCCAGCAGTTCCCCCCCTGGGCGGGAGTATAAGTACGAGCAGTACTTC.

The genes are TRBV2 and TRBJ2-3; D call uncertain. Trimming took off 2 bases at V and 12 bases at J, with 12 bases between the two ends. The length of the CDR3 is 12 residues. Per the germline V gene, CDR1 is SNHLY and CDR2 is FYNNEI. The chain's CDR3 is CASSESGWNQYF. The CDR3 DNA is TGTGCCAGCAGTGAATCAGGCTGGAATCAGTATTTT.

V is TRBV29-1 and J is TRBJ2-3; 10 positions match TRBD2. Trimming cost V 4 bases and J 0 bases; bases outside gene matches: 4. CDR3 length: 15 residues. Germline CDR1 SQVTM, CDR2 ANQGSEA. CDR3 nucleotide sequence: TGCAGCGTTGGGCGGACTAGCGGAAGCACAGATACGCAGTATTTT. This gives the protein CSVGRTSGSTDTQYF.

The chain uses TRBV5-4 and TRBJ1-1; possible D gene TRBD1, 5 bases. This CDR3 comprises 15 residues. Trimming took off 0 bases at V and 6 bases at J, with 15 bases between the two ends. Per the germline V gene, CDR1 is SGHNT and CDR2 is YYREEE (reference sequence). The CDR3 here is CASSLEIGGISEAFF. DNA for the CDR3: TGTGCCAGCAGCTTGGAAATCGGGGGAATCTCTGAAGCTTTCTTT.

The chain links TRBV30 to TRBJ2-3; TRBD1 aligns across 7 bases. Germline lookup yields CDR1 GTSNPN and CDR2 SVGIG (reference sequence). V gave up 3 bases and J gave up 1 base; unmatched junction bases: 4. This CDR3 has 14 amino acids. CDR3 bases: TGTGCCTGGAGGGGGGACAGAGGCACAGATACGCAGTATTTT. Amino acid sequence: CAWRGDRGTDTQYF.

In nucleotides, the CDR3 is TGTGCCAGCAGTTACTTCCGGACAGGGGACTACGAGCAGTACTTC. It yields the protein CASSYFRTGDYEQYF. The chain joins TRBV6-5 to TRBJ2-5; 9 bases fit TRBD1. The DNA end is more similar to TRBJ2-7, so the J call may be wrong. The CDR3 extends over 15 amino acids. The germline V gene has CDR1 MNHEY and CDR2 SVGAGI.

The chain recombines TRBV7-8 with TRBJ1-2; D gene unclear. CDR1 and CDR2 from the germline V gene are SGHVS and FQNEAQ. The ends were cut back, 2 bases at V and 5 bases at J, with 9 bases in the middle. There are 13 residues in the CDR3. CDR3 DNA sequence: TGTGCCAGCAGCTTAAGTCACCAGTATGGCTACACCTTC. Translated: CASSLSHQYGYTF.

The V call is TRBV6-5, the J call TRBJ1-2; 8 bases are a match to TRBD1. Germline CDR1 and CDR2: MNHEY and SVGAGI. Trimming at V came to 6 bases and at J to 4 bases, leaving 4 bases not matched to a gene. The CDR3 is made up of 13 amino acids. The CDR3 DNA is TGTGCCAGCAGACGGACAGGGAGCTATGGCTACACCTTC. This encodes CASRRTGSYGYTF.

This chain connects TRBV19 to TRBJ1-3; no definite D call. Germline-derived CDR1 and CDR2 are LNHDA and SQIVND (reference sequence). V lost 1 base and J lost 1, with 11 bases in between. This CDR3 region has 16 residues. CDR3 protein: CASSIAGQRSGNTIYF. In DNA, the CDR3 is TGTGCCAGTAGTATAGCTGGCCAGCGGTCTGGAAACACCATATATTTT.

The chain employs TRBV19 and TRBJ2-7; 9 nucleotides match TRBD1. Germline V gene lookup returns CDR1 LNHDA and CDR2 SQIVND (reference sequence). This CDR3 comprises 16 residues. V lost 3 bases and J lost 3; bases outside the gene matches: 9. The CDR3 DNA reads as TGTGCCAGTAGTATCTCCGGGACAGGGCCCAGCTACGAGCAGTACTTC. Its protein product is CASSISGTGPSYEQYF.

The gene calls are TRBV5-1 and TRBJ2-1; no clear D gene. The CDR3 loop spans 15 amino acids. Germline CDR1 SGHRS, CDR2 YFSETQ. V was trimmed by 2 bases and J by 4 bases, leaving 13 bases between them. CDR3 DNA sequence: TGCGCCAGCAGCTTCAGCGAGAGGCGTTACAATGAGCAGTTCTTC. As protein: CASSFSERRYNEQFF.

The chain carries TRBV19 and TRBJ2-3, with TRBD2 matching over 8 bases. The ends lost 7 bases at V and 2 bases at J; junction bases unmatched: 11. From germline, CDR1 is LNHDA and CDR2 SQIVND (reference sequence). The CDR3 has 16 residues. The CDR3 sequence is CASTSGQVKITDTQYF. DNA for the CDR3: TGTGCCAGTACTAGCGGGCAGGTAAAAATCACAGATACGCAGTATTTT.

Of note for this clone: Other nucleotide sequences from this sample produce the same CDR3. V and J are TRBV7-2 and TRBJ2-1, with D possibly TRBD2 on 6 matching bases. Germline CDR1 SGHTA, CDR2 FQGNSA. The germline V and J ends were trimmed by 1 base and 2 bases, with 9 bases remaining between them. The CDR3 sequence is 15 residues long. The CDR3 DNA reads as TGTGCCAGCAGCTTAGGCTTAGCGGCCTACAATGAGCAGTTCTTC. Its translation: CASSLGLAAYNEQFF.

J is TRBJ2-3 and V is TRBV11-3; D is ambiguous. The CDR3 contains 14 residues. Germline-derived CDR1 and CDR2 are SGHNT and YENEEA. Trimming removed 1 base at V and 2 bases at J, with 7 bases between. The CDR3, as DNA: TGTGCCAGCAGCTTAGTGGCCGCCACAGATACGCAGTATTTT. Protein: CASSLVAATDTQYF.

CDR3 nucleotides: TGTGCCAGCAGCCCGTCGGGGGGGTTTAATCAGCCCCAGCATTTT. Translated: CASSPSGGFNQPQHF. The genes are TRBV7-2 and TRBJ1-5, with D possibly matching TRBD1 (5 bases). This CDR3 comprises 15 residues. Germline-derived CDR1 and CDR2 are SGHTA and FQGNSA. V was clipped by 5 bases and J by 4 bases, with 15 bases between them.